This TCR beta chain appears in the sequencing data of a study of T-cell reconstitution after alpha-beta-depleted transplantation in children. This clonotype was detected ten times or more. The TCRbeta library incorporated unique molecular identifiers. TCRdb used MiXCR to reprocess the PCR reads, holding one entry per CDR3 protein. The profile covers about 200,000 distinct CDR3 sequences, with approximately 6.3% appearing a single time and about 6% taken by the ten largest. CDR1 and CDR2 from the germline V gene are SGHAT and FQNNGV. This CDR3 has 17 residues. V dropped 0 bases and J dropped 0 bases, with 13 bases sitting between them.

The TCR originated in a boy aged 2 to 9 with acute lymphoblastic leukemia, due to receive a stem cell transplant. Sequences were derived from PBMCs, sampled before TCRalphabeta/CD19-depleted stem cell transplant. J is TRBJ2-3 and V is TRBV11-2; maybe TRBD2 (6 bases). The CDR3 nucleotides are TGTGCCAGCAGCTTAGATGGTGCGGGGACTAGCACAGATACGCAGTATTTT. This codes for CASSLDGAGTSTDTQYF. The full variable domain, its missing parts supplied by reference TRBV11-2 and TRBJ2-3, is EAGVAQSPRYKIIEKRQSVAFWCNPISGHATLYWYQQILGQGPKLLIQFQNNGVVDDSQLPKDRFSAERLKGVDSTLKIQPAKLEDSAVYLCASSLDGAGTSTDTQYFGPGTRLTVL.